The T cell receptor beta chain under discussion was sequenced for a study of T cell changes during pregnancy in multiple sclerosis. Sequenced by immunoSEQ multiplex PCR; TCRdb stores in-frame clones only, minus some. Among approximately 52,000 clones listed, 85% to 95% were seen once. V lost 2 bases, J lost 0 bases, and 11 bases lay in between. The germline V gene has CDR1 SGHRS and CDR2 YFSETQ. The CDR3 consists of 15 residues. The specimen comprised CD4+ T cells from peripheral blood mononuclear cells, sampled in the third trimester of pregnancy. This clonotype was obtained from a female donor with multiple sclerosis, enrolled in a pregnancy study. V is TRBV5-1 and J is TRBJ1-2; D remains unclear. CDR3 loop: CASSLEEGANYGYTF. Here the CDR3 DNA reads TGCGCCAGCAGCTTAGAGGAGGGAGCTAACTATGGCTACACCTTC. The entire variable domain, with the rest obtained from reference TRBV5-1 and TRBJ1-2, is as follows: KAGVTQTPRYLIKTRGQQVTLSCSPISGHRSVSWYQQTPGQGLQFLFEYFSETQRNKGNFPGRFSGRQFSNSRSEMNVSTLELGDSALYLCASSLEEGANYGYTFGSGTRLTVV.